The 22 T cell receptor beta chains below all came from one sample that was sequenced in a study of regulatory T cells in long-lasting Graves disease. Time point indicated: newly diagnosed GD, antithyroid drugs for less than 3 months. Isolated PBMC RNA provided the starting material for the TCR library. The authors built TCR beta libraries using iRepertoire HTBI primers and Arm-PCR of CDR3 regions. TCRdb re-called the multiplex PCR reads with MiXCR, one entry per CDR3 protein. The repertoire includes 350,000 to 500,000 distinct CDR3 sequences, around 15% of them detected once, and approximately 19% sits in the top ten. The sample was also linked to a second study, of T cells in Graves' hyperthyroidism and ophthalmopathy.

The source material was peripheral blood mononuclear cells (PBMCs), sampled at new diagnosis, from a patient treated with antithyroid drugs. Source of these receptors: a woman aged 50 to 60 with Graves disease.

This clonotype was seen ten or more times. The CDR3 here is CASSYGTLDGYTF. In DNA form, the CDR3 reads TGTGCCAGCAGTTATGGGACCCTGGACGGCTACACCTTC. This rearrangement joins TRBV28 to TRBJ1-2, with TRBD1 as a possible D gene (5 bases). The V and J ends lost 4 bases and 8 bases respectively, with 14 bases between them. This CDR3 is 13 amino acids long. Germline assignment: CDR1 MDHEN and CDR2 SYDVKM.

This clonotype showed up many times. The V and J genes are TRBV28 and TRBJ1-2, with 9 bases fitting TRBD1. Germline V gene data show CDR1 as MDHEN and CDR2 as SYDVKM. Trimming removed 6 bases from V and 3 bases from J; junction bases left unmatched: 5. The CDR3 sequence is 14 residues long. The CDR3, as DNA: TGTGCCAGCAGCTTACGGGACAGGGACTATGGCTACACCTTC. It encodes CASSLRDRDYGYTF.

In this sample, this clonotype turned up a few times. The rearrangement joins TRBV9 to TRBJ2-3; D is possibly TRBD2 (5 bases). The CDR3 extends over 16 amino acids. The germline V and J ends were trimmed by 3 bases and 0 bases, with 14 bases remaining between them. Germline loops: CDR1 SGDLS, CDR2 YYNGEE. This CDR3 reads CASSAFGGYSTDTQYF. The DNA for the CDR3 is TGTGCCAGCAGCGCCTTCGGAGGATATAGCACAGATACGCAGTATTTT.

This clonotype occurred many times. This chain joins TRBV11-2 and TRBJ2-7, with D possibly matching TRBD1 (6 bases). The germline CDR1 and CDR2 sequences are SGHAT and FQNNGV. Trimming took 9 bases from V and 5 from J, leaving 14 bases between them. This CDR3 region has 12 residues. CDR3 residues: CASSGTYHEQYF. DNA for the CDR3: TGTGCCAGTTCCGGGACATACCACGAGCAGTACTTC. The variable domain in full, with the rest retrieved from reference TRBV11-2 and TRBJ2-7, is EAGVAQSPRYKIIEKRQSVAFWCNPISGHATLYWYQQILGQGPKLLIQFQNNGVVDDSQLPKDRFSAERLKGVDSTLKIQPAKLEDSAVYLCASSGTYHEQYFGPGTRLTVT.

This clonotype appeared a few times. The rearrangement links TRBV7-2 to TRBJ1-2; possible D gene TRBD1, 5 bases. Trimming took off 1 base at V and 5 bases at J, with 11 bases between the two ends. The CDR3 extends over 14 amino acids. Per germline, CDR1 SGHTA and CDR2 FQGNSA. The CDR3 region is CASSLDRSRYGYTF. CDR3 nucleotides: TGTGCCAGCAGCTTAGACAGGAGCCGTTATGGCTACACCTTC.

The chain carries TRBV7-9 and TRBJ1-2; D perhaps matches TRBD1 (6 bases). The CDR3 extends over 16 amino acids. The V and J ends lost 5 bases and 8 bases respectively, with 24 bases between them. Germline CDR1 and CDR2: SEHNR and FQNEAQ (reference sequence). The CDR3 loop is CASSSPGVGASSGYTF. For the CDR3, the DNA is TGTGCCAGCAGCAGTCCAGGGGTCGGCGCCTCGTCGGGCTACACCTTC. Based on the CDR3 plus reference TRBV7-9 and TRBJ1-2, the full variable domain is DTGVSQNPRHKITKRGQNVTFRCDPISEHNRLYWYRQTLGQGPEFLTYFQNEAQLEKSRLLSDRFSAERPKGSFSTLEIQRTEQGDSAMYLCASSSPGVGASSGYTFGSGTRLTVV.

Ten or more counts support this clonotype. The CDR3 region is CASSLDQGSYGYTF. The CDR3 coding sequence is TGTGCCAGCAGCTTAGATCAGGGTAGCTATGGCTACACCTTC. V and J are TRBV7-2 and TRBJ1-2; possibly TRBD1 for D (5 bases). The length of the CDR3 is 14 residues. The ends were cut back, 1 base at V and 4 bases at J, with 10 bases in the middle. CDR1 and CDR2 from the germline V gene are SGHTA and FQGNSA.

Only a few counts were recorded for this clonotype. The chain combines TRBV20-1 with TRBJ2-7; D is unresolved. Germline V lookup: CDR1 DFQATT, CDR2 SNEGSKA (reference sequence). Trimming left V 6 bases short and J 0 bases short, with 15 bases between. This CDR3 is built from 14 residues. CDR3 DNA sequence: TGCAGTGCCACCCCTGGGCAGAACTCCTACGAGCAGTACTTC. Translation gives CSATPGQNSYEQYF.

The table lists this clonotype with many counts. V usage is TRBV20-1 and J usage is TRBJ2-4; D is unclear. Germline loops: CDR1 DFQATT, CDR2 SNEGSKA (reference sequence). Trimming pared 8 bases from V and 0 bases from J, leaving 11 bases between. The CDR3 covers 13 residues. The CDR3 spells CSTPPLAKNIQYF. The CDR3 nucleotides read TGCAGTACTCCTCCACTAGCCAAAAACATTCAGTACTTC.

The chain recombines TRBV28 with TRBJ2-6, with TRBD2 matching 8 bases. The CDR3 runs to 19 residues. With 6 bases clipped from V and 2 bases from J, the junction kept 15 bases outside the gene matches. Germline V lookup: CDR1 MDHEN, CDR2 SYDVKM. The CDR3 here is CASRPRSGLVTTGANVLTF. CDR3 DNA sequence: TGTGCCAGCAGGCCCCGTTCGGGACTAGTAACCACTGGGGCCAACGTCCTGACTTTC.

In this sample, this clonotype turned up many times. The chain is built from TRBV29-1 and TRBJ2-7; perhaps D is TRBD1 or TRBD2 (5 bases each). The germline V gene has CDR1 SQVTM and CDR2 ANQGSEA. Trimming shortened V by 0 bases and J by 0 bases, and 15 bases separated the two germline ends. This CDR3 is built from 16 residues. As DNA, the CDR3 is TGCAGCGTTGAAGAAAGAATAGGGACGGGCTCCTACGAGCAGTACTTC. Protein product: CSVEERIGTGSYEQYF.

This clonotype was seen only a few times. This chain uses TRBV5-6 with TRBJ2-7; 10 bases are shared with TRBD2. V lost 0 bases and J lost 4; bases outside the gene matches: 10. From germline, CDR1 is SGHDT and CDR2 YYEEEE. This CDR3 is built from 17 residues. CDR3 bases: TGTGCCAGCAGCTTGGTCCCCGGAAGCGGGAGGGTGTACGAGCAGTACTTC. It encodes CASSLVPGSGRVYEQYF.

This clonotype was seen repeatedly, ten times or more. The rearrangement links TRBV12-3 or TRBV12-4 to TRBJ1-3, with 8 bases lining up with TRBD1. V shed 6 bases and J 3 bases; nucleotides not matched to a gene: 7. The CDR3 is made up of 15 amino acids. This CDR3 is CASSYSTGGGNTIYF. The CDR3 coding sequence is TGTGCCAGCAGCTACAGTACAGGGGGTGGAAACACCATATATTTT.

This clonotype has at least ten counts. The chain is built from TRBV7-2 and TRBJ2-1, with TRBD1 identical over 11 bases. The ends lost 4 bases at V and 15 bases at J; junction bases unmatched: 14. The CDR3 totals 15 residues. Germline lookup yields CDR1 SGHTA and CDR2 FQGNSA. The CDR3 spells CASSSLPGQGVYRFF. The CDR3 DNA reads as TGTGCCAGCAGCTCCCTCCCGGGACAGGGGGTTTATCGGTTCTTC. Drawing the rest from reference TRBV7-2 and TRBJ2-1, the complete variable domain is GAGVSQSPSNKVTEKGKDVELRCDPISGHTALYWYRQSLGQGLEFLIYFQGNSAPDKSGLPSDRFSAERTGGSVSTLTIQRTQQEDSAVYLCASSSLPGQGVYRFFGPGTRLTVL.

The sample holds a few counts of this clonotype. The chain joins TRBV4-1 to TRBJ1-2; D might be TRBD1 (5 bases). CDR1 is MGHRA, CDR2 YSYEKL, per germline. V lost 3 bases, J lost 8 bases, and 22 bases lay in between. The CDR3 totals 16 residues. The CDR3 DNA sequence: TGCGCCAGCAGCCACCCTTTCGGACGGACACCTTGGGGCTACACCTTC. Amino acids: CASSHPFGRTPWGYTF.

This clonotype was seen many times. CDR3 sequence (DNA): TGTGCCAGCTCACCAGAGAAGACCCAGTACTTC. Amino acid sequence: CASSPEKTQYF. This chain joins TRBV18 and TRBJ2-5, with D unresolved. V dropped 2 bases and J dropped 6 bases, with 4 bases sitting between them. CDR1 is KGHSH and CDR2 is LQKENI in the germline V gene. The CDR3 extends over 11 amino acids.

There are many counts of this clonotype. The rearrangement uses TRBV10-3 and TRBJ2-7; 9 positions match TRBD1. Germline CDR1 reads ENHRY; CDR2 reads SYGVKD. CDR3 length equals 15 residues. V was pared by 6 bases and J by 2 bases, with 8 bases of the junction left unmatched. In nucleotides, the CDR3 is TGTGCCATCAGAGAGGACAGGGGAGAAGCCTACGAGCAGTACTTC. It codes for CAIREDRGEAYEQYF.

This rearrangement joins TRBV7-8 to TRBJ1-2; TRBD1 aligns across 8 bases. Germline CDR1 reads SGHVS; CDR2 reads FQNEAQ. Unmatched junction bases numbered 6, after V lost 5 bases and J lost 4 bases. The CDR3 runs 14 residues. As DNA, the CDR3 is TGTGCCAGCAGCGCACCGGGACAGGTCTATGGCTACACCTTC. Translating it yields CASSAPGQVYGYTF.

The genes are TRBV9 and TRBJ2-2; no clear D. Trimming removed 0 bases at V and 2 bases at J, with 8 bases between. This CDR3 comprises 15 residues. Germline V gives CDR1 SGDLS, CDR2 YYNGEE. The CDR3 DNA reads as TGTGCCAGCAGCGTAGGTGTTATCAACACCGGGGAGCTGTTTTTT. Its protein product is CASSVGVINTGELFF. The variable domain in full, with the rest retrieved from reference TRBV9 and TRBJ2-2, is DSGVTQTPKHLITATGQRVTLRCSPRSGDLSVYWYQQSLDQGLQFLIQYYNGEERAKGNILERFSAQQFPDLHSELNLSSLELGDSALYFCASSVGVINTGELFFGEGSRLTVL.

This clonotype was counted ten times or more. The gene calls are TRBV5-1 and TRBJ2-7, with TRBD2 matching over 11 bases. This CDR3 spans 16 amino acids. Germline V gives CDR1 SGHRS, CDR2 YFSETQ. J gave up 4 bases and V 5 bases, and 11 bases lay outside the gene matches. The CDR3 here is CASSLNRLAGYYEQYF. In DNA form, the CDR3 reads TGCGCCAGCAGTTTGAATCGACTAGCGGGGTATTACGAGCAGTACTTC.

This clonotype was seen a single time. V and J are TRBV19 and TRBJ1-1; D gene ambiguous. Germline CDR1 reads LNHDA; CDR2 reads SQIVND (reference sequence). The CDR3 runs 15 residues. V lost 5 bases to trimming and J lost 5 bases, with 18 bases between them. Here the CDR3 reads CASSYSSLFGTEAFF. In nucleotides, the CDR3 is TGTGCCAGTAGTTACAGCTCCTTGTTCGGGACTGAAGCTTTCTTT.

Here the CDR3 DNA reads TGTGCCAGCAGTGAAGCGCTTTTGTTAACCCAGTACTTC. Protein product: CASSEALLLTQYF. The rearrangement uses TRBV6-1 and TRBJ2-5; D gene ambiguous. This CDR3 spans 13 amino acids. The V end was cut by 0 bases, the J end by 8 bases, with 10 bases between. CDR1 and CDR2 from the germline V gene are MNHNS and SASEGT.